A single sample gave rise to the 14 T cell receptor beta chains below, sequenced in a study of technical replicates of blood from several donors. Method: immunoSEQ multiplex PCR; TCRdb's copy keeps in-frame clones and lacks some. The top ten clones hold approximately 0.26% of a sample with under 95,000 clones, approximately 95% of them seen once. Specimen: T cells isolated from PBMCs. Receptors originate from a human donor in good health.

The genes are TRBV21-1 and TRBJ2-2; the table's D call of TRBD2 was not tested on the DNA. TRBV21-1 is recorded as a pseudogene. CDR3 length: 20 residues. For the CDR3, the DNA is TGTGCCAGCAGCAAAGTGGGTTGGACTAGCGGAAAGAAGGGGATCGGGGAGCTGTTTTTT. Protein sequence: CASSKVGWTSGKKGIGELFF.

The chain has TRBV9 and TRBJ1-2; no clear D gene. The germline V gene has CDR1 SGDLS and CDR2 YYNGEE. The CDR3 is 13 residues long. Trimming left V 2 bases short and J 8 bases short, with 13 bases between. DNA for the CDR3: TGTGCCAGCAGCGTTATCTCGGGTGGGGGCTACACCTTC. This encodes CASSVISGGGYTF.

The chain is built from TRBV5-1 and TRBJ2-3; 14 nucleotides align to TRBD2. The CDR3 is made up of 20 amino acids. Germline V gene lookup returns CDR1 SGHRS and CDR2 YFSETQ. After removal of 5 bases from V and 1 base from J, the junction contained 15 bases not matched to a gene. The CDR3 nucleotides are TGCGCCAGCAGGCGTTCCGGGACTAGCGGGAGAGGGATGGGCACAGATACGCAGTATTTT. Its translation: CASRRSGTSGRGMGTDTQYF.

This chain joins TRBV29-1 and TRBJ2-1, with D maybe TRBD2 (5 bases). The ends were cut back, 6 bases at V and 7 bases at J, with 13 bases in the middle. The CDR3 spans 12 residues. In germline, CDR1 is SQVTM, CDR2 ANQGSEA. In DNA form, the CDR3 reads TGCAGCGTCTTGGCGGACTGGAATGAGCAGTTCTTC. Translated: CSVLADWNEQFF.

The chain has TRBV21-1 and TRBJ1-1. TRBV21-1 is a documented pseudogene. The length of the CDR3 is 15 residues. CDR3 region: CASSHASTGEPEAFF. CDR3 DNA: TGTGCCAGCAGCCACGCATCTACGGGGGAACCCGAAGCTTTCTTT.

The rearrangement links TRBV2 to TRBJ2-2; TRBD2 matches 12 bases. V was pared by 4 bases and J by 6 bases, with 3 bases of the junction left unmatched. This CDR3 has 15 residues. The germline gives CDR1 SNHLY, CDR2 FYNNEI. The CDR3 DNA follows: TGTGCCAGCAGTGGGACTAGCGGGATCGCCGGGGAGCTGTTTTTT. Translated: CASSGTSGIAGELFF.

The chain uses TRBV19 and TRBJ2-2, with D possibly matching TRBD2 (7 bases). V was pared by 3 bases and J by 6 bases, with 14 bases between. The CDR3 loop spans 15 amino acids. Looked up from germline, CDR1 is LNHDA and CDR2 is SQIVND (reference sequence). CDR3 DNA sequence: TGTGCCAGTAGTATGAGGGGGGGTCTCCCCGGGGAGCTGTTTTTT. It is translated as CASSMRGGLPGELFF.

The rearrangement uses TRBV5-1 and TRBJ2-7; 11 nucleotides align to TRBD2. Trimming took 6 bases from V and 6 from J; bases not matched to a gene: 11. Germline CDR1 is SGHRS and CDR2 is YFSETQ. This CDR3 comprises 15 residues. The CDR3 protein is CASKSLAGGFFEQYF. CDR3 nucleotide sequence: TGCGCCAGCAAGTCCCTAGCGGGAGGTTTCTTCGAGCAGTACTTC.

The J gene is TRBJ2-7, the V gene TRBV4-1, with 9 bases aligning to TRBD2. This CDR3 spans 11 amino acids. V shed 8 bases, J shed 10 bases, and the junction held 6 bases outside the gene matches. Germline values: CDR1 MGHRA, CDR2 YSYEKL. As DNA, the CDR3 is TGCGCCAGCTCGGCTAGCGGGGCCCAGTACTTC. It encodes CASSASGAQYF.

CDR3 residues: CASSRTSIPPGQETQYF. The CDR3, as DNA: TGTGCCAGCAGCCGGACTTCTATTCCTCCGGGCCAAGAGACCCAGTACTTC. The chain combines TRBV14 with TRBJ2-5; D may be TRBD2 (5 bases). This CDR3 contains 17 residues. The V end lost 4 bases, the J end lost 1 base, and 19 bases lay between the germline ends. Germline V gene data show CDR1 as SGHDN and CDR2 as FVKESK.

V is TRBV4-1 and J is TRBJ2-3; D might be TRBD2 (5 bases). V lost 5 bases and J 4 bases, leaving 19 bases between the germline ends. Germline assignment: CDR1 MGHRA and CDR2 YSYEKL. The CDR3 contains 16 residues. The CDR3 nucleotides read TGCGCCAGCAGCTCCCCCGGGGTAGCAGATTCAGATACGCAGTATTTT. Protein sequence: CASSSPGVADSDTQYF.

This clone has more than one count but fewer than ten. V usage is TRBV19 and J usage is TRBJ1-1; D unclear. Trimming pared 3 bases from V and 4 bases from J, leaving 15 bases between. Germline V gene data show CDR1 as LNHDA and CDR2 as SQIVND (reference sequence). The CDR3 loop spans 15 amino acids. The CDR3 is CASSISVPRGTEAFF. As DNA, the CDR3 is TGTGCCAGTAGTATCTCCGTCCCCCGGGGCACTGAAGCTTTCTTT.

The chain employs TRBV25-1 and TRBJ1-4, with 7 bases lining up with TRBD1. J was trimmed by 8 bases and V by 2 bases; bases with no gene match: 8. This CDR3 is built from 15 residues. CDR1 and CDR2 (germline): MGHDK, SYGVNS. CDR3 sequence reads: CASSELDRDREKLFF. Here the CDR3 DNA reads TGTGCCAGCAGTGAACTCGACAGGGATCGAGAAAAACTGTTTTTT.

The CDR3 DNA is TGTGCCAGCAGCTTAACTAAGAAGCAGTTCTTC. Translated: CASSLTKKQFF. This rearrangement joins TRBV7-9 to TRBJ2-1; D is unclear. CDR1 SEHNR and CDR2 FQNEAQ come from the germline V gene (reference sequence). The CDR3 is 11 amino acids. Trimming cost V 2 bases and J 11 bases, with 7 bases left between them.